This T cell receptor beta chain was profiled in a study of regulatory T cells in long-lasting Graves disease. Study findings and constraints: TRBV28 was favored in persistent disease, as were TRBJ1-2 and TRBJ2-5. Sample size, which was small, may have reduced accuracy.

Arm-PCR with iRepertoire HTBI primers amplified the CDR3 regions for these TCR beta libraries. TCRdb reprocessed the multiplex PCR reads via MiXCR and lists one record per CDR3 protein. The sample has approximately 350,000 distinct CDR3 sequences, 16% seen once. Trimming removed 2 bases at V and 4 bases at J, with 16 bases between. The germline V gene has CDR1 SGHRS and CDR2 YFSETQ. This CDR3 contains 16 residues. As for time point: newly diagnosed GD, antithyroid drugs for less than 3 months. RNA isolated from PBMCs was used to make the TCR library. This clonotype was seen ten or more times. No antigen is known for it. These data were likewise used in another study, on T cells in Graves' hyperthyroidism and ophthalmopathy.

The source was peripheral blood mononuclear cells (PBMCs), collected at new diagnosis, from a patient treated with antithyroid drugs. J is TRBJ1-5 and V is TRBV5-1; D is possibly TRBD1 (6 bases). This TCR was recovered from a man aged 35-49 years with Graves disease. Here the CDR3 reads CASSLLTDRKNQPQHF. The CDR3 DNA follows: TGCGCCAGCAGCTTACTCACCGACAGGAAGAATCAGCCCCAGCATTTT. Full variable domain (remainder filled in from reference TRBV5-1 and TRBJ1-5): KAGVTQTPRYLIKTRGQQVTLSCSPISGHRSVSWYQQTPGQGLQFLFEYFSETQRNKGNFPGRFSGRQFSNSRSEMNVSTLELGDSALYLCASSLLTDRKNQPQHFGDGTRLSIL.